This T cell receptor beta chain is from a study of blood T cell repertoires in COVID-19. Looking at the study overall: PBMCs, B-cell-depleted T cells, or T cells provided the cDNA or gDNA that made up the material.

Produced via immunoSEQ multiplex PCR; TCRdb's table is partial and in-frame only. In the table there are a few hundred thousand clones, roughly 88% of which are singletons. CDR3 length: 13 amino acids. The germline V gene has CDR1 DFQATT and CDR2 SNEGSKA (reference sequence). Trimming removed 3 bases from V and 7 bases from J, with 15 bases in between. Participant-given clinical history determined each cohort assignment. The sequenced sample consisted of PBMCs or T cells enriched from blood (not recorded which). This clonotype originated in a woman between 25 and 40 years old who had recovered from COVID-19. This chain connects TRBV20-1 to TRBJ1-2; D remains unclear. CDR3 protein: CSASHTTHPGYTF. CDR3 DNA: TGCAGTGCTAGTCACACTACCCACCCTGGCTACACCTTC.